The 30 T cell receptor beta chains reported below all come from one sample, sequenced in a study of T cell repertoires in cytomegalovirus infection. TCRdb re-derived calls from the reads in MiXCR, one entry per CDR3 protein. Of about 230,000 distinct CDR3 sequences listed, 22% are singletons. The specimen sequenced was CD8+ T cells from PBMCs. These receptors originate from a human donor in good health (CMV status not recorded). Some clones in this sample may be carry-over from other donors' samples.

This clonotype occurred a few times. V and J are TRBV2 and TRBJ2-7; 8 bases map to TRBD2. CDR3 length: 15 amino acids. Germline lookup yields CDR1 SNHLY and CDR2 FYNNEI. Germline trimming cut 2 bases from V and 5 bases from J; bases unmatched to any gene: 8. This CDR3 is CASSELRGALDEQYF. The CDR3 DNA is TGTGCCAGCAGTGAACTGCGGGGGGCCCTCGACGAGCAGTACTTC.

The chain recombines TRBV4-1 with TRBJ2-7, with 9 bases fitting TRBD1. Germline V gene data show CDR1 as MGHRA and CDR2 as YSYEKL. V lost 6 bases, J lost 2 bases, and 8 bases stayed unmatched. This CDR3 region has 15 residues. Written as DNA, the CDR3 is TGCGCCAGCAGTTACACCGGGACAGGGACCTACGAGCAGTACTTC. Its translation is CASSYTGTGTYEQYF.

The gene calls are TRBV13 and TRBJ2-6; D is unclear. CDR1 and CDR2 from the germline V gene are PRHDT and FYEKMQ (reference sequence). The ends were cut back, 4 bases at V and 0 bases at J, with 7 bases in the middle. CDR3 size: 15 residues. The CDR3 loop reads CASSSRVSGANVLTF. The DNA for the CDR3 is TGTGCCAGCAGCTCCAGAGTCTCTGGGGCCAACGTCCTGACTTTC.

The rearrangement links TRBV4-2 to TRBJ2-7; 8 bases fit TRBD2. The CDR3 spans 15 residues. V lost 1 base to trimming and J lost 2 bases; unmatched junction nucleotides: 4. CDR1 is LGHNA and CDR2 is YNFKEQ in the germline V gene. This chain's CDR3 is CASSQAIAGPYEQYF. The CDR3 coding sequence is TGTGCCAGCAGCCAAGCTATAGCGGGGCCCTACGAGCAGTACTTC.

The count of this clonotype is one. CDR3 sequence (DNA): TGTGCCAGCAGCTTCCAAGGACAGGGAAGTAGGGAAAAACTGTTTTTT. Residues: CASSFQGQGSREKLFF. The V gene is TRBV7-9, the J gene TRBJ1-4; 8 bases are a match to TRBD1. This CDR3 is 16 amino acids long. With 3 bases clipped from V and 8 bases from J, the junction kept 11 bases outside the gene matches. Germline V gene lookup returns CDR1 SEHNR and CDR2 FQNEAQ (reference sequence).

This clonotype was seen a few times. The genes are TRBV4-1 and TRBJ2-1, with D perhaps matching TRBD2 (6 bases). The CDR3 has 16 residues. V was trimmed by 5 bases and J by 0 bases, leaving 14 bases between them. The germline V gene has CDR1 MGHRA and CDR2 YSYEKL. In DNA form, the CDR3 reads TGCGCCAGCAGCAAAAGAGTCGGGAGCTCCTACAATGAGCAGTTCTTC. This encodes CASSKRVGSSYNEQFF.

This clonotype was seen a handful of times. This chain links TRBV7-9 with TRBJ1-2; D is possibly TRBD1 (5 bases). Germline V gene data show CDR1 as SEHNR and CDR2 as FQNEAQ (reference sequence). This CDR3 contains 15 residues. V lost 3 bases, J lost 7 bases, and 18 bases lay in between. In nucleotides, the CDR3 is TGTGCCAGCAGCTTCTTGGACGGGGGGGAGGCTGGCTACACCTTC. This gives the protein CASSFLDGGEAGYTF.

The chain recombines TRBV29-1 with TRBJ2-1, with a tentative D call TRBD1 (6 bases). Per germline, CDR1 SQVTM and CDR2 ANQGSEA. V was shortened by 7 bases and J by 14 bases, with 15 bases between the two germline ends. The CDR3 consists of 10 residues. The CDR3 reads CSALQGMEFF. CDR3 sequence (DNA): TGCAGCGCCCTACAGGGTATGGAGTTCTTC.

A few counts support this clonotype. This rearrangement joins TRBV28 to TRBJ2-7, with D maybe TRBD1 (6 bases). This CDR3 region has 12 residues. Trimming removed 5 bases at V and 7 bases at J, with 12 bases between. The V gene's germline CDR1 is MDHEN and CDR2 SYDVKM. CDR3 loop: CASSKWGQEQYF. CDR3 DNA sequence: TGTGCCAGCAGTAAGTGGGGGCAGGAGCAGTACTTC.

This chain uses TRBV14 with TRBJ1-2, with TRBD1 matching over 7 bases. The CDR3 consists of 14 residues. Germline V gene sequence: CDR1 SGHDN, CDR2 FVKESK. V shed 3 bases, J shed 4 bases, and the junction held 5 bases outside the gene matches. The chain's CDR3 is CASSQSGGPYGYTF. The CDR3 bases are TGTGCCAGCAGCCAGTCAGGGGGTCCCTATGGCTACACCTTC.

The chain carries TRBV7-2 and TRBJ2-3, with D uncertain. V was shortened by 4 bases and J by 0 bases, with 11 bases between the two germline ends. Germline CDR1 SGHTA, CDR2 FQGNSA. The CDR3 has 15 amino acids. The DNA of the CDR3 is TGTGCCAGCAGCTATAGCTGGTATAGCACAGATACGCAGTATTTT. It codes for CASSYSWYSTDTQYF.

On this clonotype: Its ends do not fully match the called genes, so a read error is possible. The chain couples TRBV4-1 to TRBJ1-1; D unresolved. Germline CDR1 and CDR2: MGHRA and YSYEKL. The CDR3 length is 15 residues. CDR3 sequence (DNA): TGTGCCAGCAGCCAAGAGACGGGGAGTCATACTGAAGCTTTCTTT. Its protein is CASSQETGSHTEAFF.

V is TRBV3-1 and J is TRBJ2-7; 10 bases line up with TRBD1. The CDR3 extends over 15 amino acids. Germline lookup yields CDR1 LGHDT and CDR2 YNNKEL (reference sequence). Unmatched junction bases numbered 6, after V lost 4 bases and J lost 3 bases. This CDR3 is CASSPGQGEGYEQYF. In DNA form, the CDR3 reads TGTGCCAGCAGCCCAGGACAGGGGGAAGGCTACGAGCAGTACTTC.

This chain links TRBV20-1 with TRBJ2-1; TRBD1 matches 11 bases. The CDR3 loop spans 16 amino acids. Per germline, CDR1 DFQATT and CDR2 SNEGSKA (reference sequence). V shed 6 bases, J shed 4 bases, and the junction held 11 bases outside the gene matches. CDR3 sequence (DNA): TGCAGTGCCATCTTACTCGGGACAGGGGGGTACAATGAGCAGTTCTTC. It translates to CSAILLGTGGYNEQFF.

The chain has TRBV9 and TRBJ1-1, with D hard to call. Germline V gene sequence: CDR1 SGDLS, CDR2 YYNGEE. The V end was cut by 2 bases, the J end by 4 bases, with 9 bases between. This CDR3 is built from 13 residues. CDR3 DNA sequence: TGTGCCAGCAGCGTCGGGTTGTCCACTGAAGCTTTCTTT. Protein sequence: CASSVGLSTEAFF.

This clonotype was observed a handful of times. This rearrangement joins TRBV28 to TRBJ2-2; D is perhaps TRBD1 or TRBD2 (7 bases each). CDR3 length: 15 amino acids. V lost 7 bases and J lost 7, with 19 bases in between. Per the germline V gene, CDR1 is MDHEN and CDR2 is SYDVKM. The CDR3 nucleotides read TGTGCCAGCACGATCAGGGGGGGGCCCCACGGGGAGCTGTTTTTT. Its translation: CASTIRGGPHGELFF.

This clonotype turned up a few times. The gene calls are TRBV5-1 and TRBJ2-7; 7 nucleotides line up with TRBD1. This CDR3 is 15 amino acids long. Trimming took 0 bases from V and 2 from J; bases not matched to a gene: 5. CDR1 is SGHRS and CDR2 is YFSETQ in the germline V gene. CDR3 loop: CASSLGGTETYEQYF. DNA of the CDR3: TGCGCCAGCAGCTTGGGAGGGACAGAGACCTACGAGCAGTACTTC.

This sequence joins TRBV7-2 and TRBJ1-2; D is uncertain. This CDR3 is 11 amino acids long. CDR1 and CDR2 from the germline V gene are SGHTA and FQGNSA. V was shortened by 11 bases and J by 6 bases, with 13 bases between the two germline ends. In nucleotides, the CDR3 is TGTGCCGGCTGGAGGTACGATGGCTACACCTTC. It codes for CAGWRYDGYTF.

This clonotype was seen a few times. The CDR3 spells CASSPTTDALGYTF. In DNA, the CDR3 is TGTGCCAGCAGCCCTACTACGGATGCCCTTGGCTACACCTTC. V and J are TRBV7-9 and TRBJ1-2; D uncertain. V lost 5 bases and J lost 7, with 17 bases in between. Germline-derived CDR1 and CDR2 are SEHNR and FQNEAQ (reference sequence). This CDR3 contains 14 residues.

The genes are TRBV29-1 and TRBJ2-5; no definite D call. Germline CDR1 reads SQVTM; CDR2 reads ANQGSEA. The CDR3 runs 14 residues. The V end lost 6 bases, the J end lost 0 bases, and 14 bases lay between the germline ends. The CDR3 nucleotides read TGCAGCGTCTACGGACCGAGATACCAAGAGACCCAGTACTTC. Protein: CSVYGPRYQETQYF.

This clonotype was recorded a few times. Here the CDR3 reads CASSSPTDRHSPLHF. Written as DNA, the CDR3 is TGTGCCAGTAGCAGTCCGACAGACCGGCATTCACCCCTCCACTTT. The chain joins TRBV19 to TRBJ1-6; a possible D gene is TRBD1 (5 bases). CDR3 length: 15 amino acids. Per the germline V gene, CDR1 is LNHDA and CDR2 is SQIVND (reference sequence). V lost 6 bases and J lost 8, with 17 bases in between. The full variable domain, completed using reference TRBV19 and TRBJ1-6, is DGGITQSPKYLFRKEGQNVTLSCEQNLNHDAMYWYRQDPGQGLRLIYYSQIVNDFQKGDIAEGYSVSREKKESFPLTVTSAQKNPTAFYLCASSSPTDRHSPLHFGNGTRLTVT.

This clonotype was picked up one time. The chain links TRBV29-1 to TRBJ2-3; TRBD2 matches 7 bases. With V trimmed by 0 bases and J by 1 base, 4 bases remained unmatched. This CDR3 has 15 residues. Germline V gene data show CDR1 as SQVTM and CDR2 as ANQGSEA. The DNA for the CDR3 is TGCAGCGTTGAAGATCGTGGGGGGGGCACAGATACGCAGTATTTT. It is translated as CSVEDRGGGTDTQYF.

This clonotype has ten or more counts. A single base separates this from a much larger clone, so it may be a read error. The CDR3 spells CASSQGQSYEQYF. CDR3 DNA sequence: TGTGCCAGCAGCCAGGGACAGTCCTACGAGCAGTACTTC. The chain carries TRBV5-6 and TRBJ2-7, with 7 bases that match TRBD1. Trimming removed 4 bases from V and 1 base from J; junction bases left unmatched: 2. Per the germline V gene, CDR1 is SGHDT and CDR2 is YYEEEE. This CDR3 has 13 amino acids.

The rearrangement joins TRBV7-9 to TRBJ2-1; 7 bases agree with TRBD2. Germline CDR1 and CDR2: SEHNR and FQNEAQ (reference sequence). The CDR3 has 15 residues. J was trimmed by 0 bases and V by 4 bases; bases with no gene match: 3. CDR3 DNA sequence: TGTGCCAGCAGCTCGAGCGGGAACTCCTACAATGAGCAGTTCTTC. It is translated as CASSSSGNSYNEQFF.

This clonotype has only a few counts. V is TRBV28 and J is TRBJ2-5; D gene unclear. The V end was cut by 3 bases, the J end by 1 base, with 15 bases between. The CDR3 has 16 amino acids. CDR1 is MDHEN and CDR2 is SYDVKM in the germline V gene. CDR3 residues: CASSFSPMPGQETQYF. The CDR3 nucleotides read TGTGCCAGCAGTTTCTCCCCCATGCCAGGCCAAGAGACCCAGTACTTC.

V and J are TRBV28 and TRBJ2-7; no definite D call. Germline CDR1 MDHEN, CDR2 SYDVKM. Between the trimmed V and J ends, which lost 7 bases and 2 bases, there was a span of 15 bases. This CDR3 has 14 residues. The CDR3: CASTSQVFTYEQYF. Here the CDR3 DNA reads TGTGCCAGCACCTCTCAGGTCTTTACCTACGAGCAGTACTTC.

The sample holds a few counts of this clonotype. V and J are TRBV28 and TRBJ1-5; possible D gene TRBD1, 5 bases. The CDR3 length is 14 residues. V shed 6 bases and J shed 0 bases, with 9 bases lying between them. From germline, CDR1 is MDHEN and CDR2 SYDVKM. CDR3 loop: CASRSGGSNQPQHF. In DNA form, the CDR3 reads TGTGCCAGCAGGAGCGGGGGTAGCAATCAGCCCCAGCATTTT. The variable domain in full, completed from reference TRBV28 and TRBJ1-5, reads DVKVTQSSRYLVKRTGEKVFLECVQDMDHENMFWYRQDPGLGLRLIYFSYDVKMKEKGDIPEGYSVSREKKERFSLILESASTNQTSMYLCASRSGGSNQPQHFGDGTRLSIL.

This clonotype was detected a few times. V and J are TRBV3-1 and TRBJ2-1; 7 bases are a match to TRBD2. J lost 4 bases, V lost 3 bases, and 0 bases had no gene match. The CDR3 is 13 amino acids. Germline values: CDR1 LGHDT, CDR2 YNNKEL (reference sequence). The CDR3 protein is CASSQRGYNEQFF. The DNA of the CDR3 is TGTGCCAGCAGCCAGCGGGGGTACAATGAGCAGTTCTTC.

The genes are TRBV27 and TRBJ1-1; D is possibly TRBD1 (6 bases). Trimming stripped 2 bases from V and 4 bases from J, with 26 bases between. Germline loops: CDR1 MNHEY, CDR2 SMNVEV (reference sequence). CDR3 size: 19 residues. The CDR3 region has the DNA TGTGCCAGCAGTTTAGCCACCGGTGTTACGGGGGCGCTACCCACTGAAGCTTTCTTT. The encoded protein is CASSLATGVTGALPTEAFF.

On this clonotype: A much more abundant neighbour one base away suggests this may be a read error. The chain couples TRBV12-3 or TRBV12-4 to TRBJ2-2; 7 bases fit TRBD2. This CDR3 spans 16 amino acids. V lost 5 bases, J lost 6 bases, and 12 bases stayed unmatched. The CDR3 here is CASSPTVGRGAGELFF. DNA for the CDR3: TGTGCCAGCAGTCCCACCGTGGGACGGGGGGCCGGGGAGCTGTTTTTT.